The source of this TCR beta chain is a study of cytomegalovirus exposure and HLA in healthy donors. The CDR3 totals 15 residues. Trimming removed 0 bases at V and 9 bases at J, with 15 bases between. Germline-derived CDR1 and CDR2 are MNHEY and SVGAGI. About this clone: The antigen remains undetermined.

PCR was performed using 60 Vbeta and 13 Jbeta primers. Generated by immunoSEQ multiplex PCR, the TCRdb table keeps only in-frame clones and is missing some. The data show 170,000 or so clones, roughly 80% seen once. Overall study findings and caveats: The Asian-associated ancestry cluster reportedly had fewer N-insertions than the approximately 690-donor mean in a later analysis. Presence/absence analysis assumed near-uniform sequencing depth across donors. Researchers catalogued some 160 TCR beta chains as cytomegalovirus-associated. For cytomegalovirus status, the classifier reportedly gave diagnoses with high specificity and sensitivity.

Material: PBMCs. The TCR was taken from a man aged 18 to 35 in good health and CMV-seronegative. The gene calls are TRBV6-5 and TRBJ2-1, with D unclear. For the CDR3, the DNA is TGTGCCAGCAGTTACTCGAAGGTCAGTCAGGCTGAGCAGTTCTTC. Its protein is CASSYSKVSQAEQFF.